Listed below are T cell receptor beta chains from one sample, sequenced in a study of T cell responses to AZD1222 COVID-19 vaccine. Some clones are missing from TCRdb's copy, which holds only in-frame ones; the method was immunoSEQ multiplex PCR. The table includes roughly 140,000 clones, just over 90% detected once. The sequencing here drew on peripheral blood, taken on day 0 of AZD1222 vaccination. These receptors came from an adult in good health. Each CDR3 is given with its conserved first and last residue. The D gene is left open where the match is weak. Size is omitted from some rows. Given values are once, few, many or a class for expanded clones.

clone_size: NA; d_call: NA; v_call: TRBV18; j_call: TRBJ2-3; cdr3_nt: TGTGCCAGCTCACCGCGGTCGTCTGCTGGTTCGATCCTTAGCACAGATACGCAGTATTTT; cdr3_aa: CASSPRSSAGSILSTDTQYF
clone_size: NA; d_call: NA; v_call: TRBV4-2; j_call: TRBJ1-1; cdr3_nt: TGTGCCAGCAGCCAAGAGGGGTCGGCAGGGGCCAACACTGAAGCTTTCTTT; cdr3_aa: CASSQEGSAGANTEAFF
clone_size: few; d_call: NA; v_call: TRBV12-5; j_call: TRBJ2-5; cdr3_nt: TGTGCTAGTGGTTTGGTAGGTATTGGACACGACCCGCGGGAGACCCAGTACTTC; cdr3_aa: CASGLVGIGHDPRETQYF
clone_size: NA; d_call: TRBD1; v_call: TRBV5-1; j_call: TRBJ1-2; cdr3_nt: TGCGCCAGCAGCTCAGGGACAGCCCCAGGTTATGGCTACACCTTC; cdr3_aa: CASSSGTAPGYGYTF
clone_size: NA; d_call: TRBD1; v_call: TRBV5-1; j_call: TRBJ1-1; cdr3_nt: TGCGCCAGCAGACCAGGGGGGGCGAAAAACACTGAAGCTTTCTTT; cdr3_aa: CASRPGGAKNTEAFF
clone_size: NA; d_call: NA; v_call: TRBV14; j_call: TRBJ2-1; cdr3_nt: TGTGCCAGCAGCCGATACAATGAGCAGTTCTTC; cdr3_aa: CASSRYNEQFF
clone_size: NA; d_call: TRBD1; v_call: TRBV9; j_call: TRBJ1-5; cdr3_nt: TGTGCCAGCAGCGGCGGGACAGGACGTAATCAGCCCCAGCATTTT; cdr3_aa: CASSGGTGRNQPQHF
clone_size: NA; d_call: NA; v_call: TRBV29-1; j_call: TRBJ1-1; cdr3_nt: TGCAGCGTTGTAGAGGATAACACTGAAGCTTTCTTT; cdr3_aa: CSVVEDNTEAFF
clone_size: NA; d_call: NA; v_call: TRBV7-3; j_call: TRBJ1-1; cdr3_nt: TGTGCCAGCAGCGCTGGGACGAACACTGAAGCTTTCTTT; cdr3_aa: CASSAGTNTEAFF
clone_size: NA; d_call: TRBD1; v_call: TRBV9; j_call: TRBJ2-5; cdr3_nt: TGTGCCAGCAGTAACACAGGGGCGCAAGAGACCCAGTACTTC; cdr3_aa: CASSNTGAQETQYF
clone_size: NA; d_call: TRBD1; v_call: TRBV5-1; j_call: TRBJ1-2; cdr3_nt: TGCGCCAGCAGTTTGGACAGGGATTATGGCTACACCTTC; cdr3_aa: CASSLDRDYGYTF
clone_size: NA; d_call: TRBD1; v_call: TRBV7-2; j_call: TRBJ1-5; cdr3_nt: TGTGCCAGCAGCCCAGGGGGCAGGGCGGGCCAGCCCCAGCATTTT; cdr3_aa: CASSPGGRAGQPQHF